A selection of T cell receptor beta chains follows, all from one sample in a study of cytomegalovirus exposure and HLA in healthy donors. Data came from immunoSEQ multiplex PCR; TCRdb stores just in-frame clones and leaves some out. The repertoire holds approximately 110,000 clones, with around 94% as singletons. The sample consisted of PBMCs. These receptors were collected from a woman aged 18-29 years in good health and CMV-seronegative. The CDR3 runs from the conserved cysteine through the conserved F or W. Each record gives: V gene, CDR3 length, clone size, D gene, J gene, CDR3 DNA, CDR3 protein. The D gene is left open where the match is weak. Not every row has a clone size; where given, it reads once, few, many or a size class.

>TRBV27|14|.|TRBD1|TRBJ1-2
TGTGCCAGCAGTTTTGGACAGGGCTACTATGGCTACACCTTC
CASSFGQGYYGYTF
>TRBV9|15|.|TRBD2|TRBJ2-5
TGTGCCAGCAGCGTAGGGACTAGCGGCCAAGAGACCCAGTACTTC
CASSVGTSGQETQYF
>TRBV6-1|14|.|TRBD2|TRBJ2-5
TGTGCCAGCACCATACTAGCGGAGGGAGAGACCCAGTACTTC
CASTILAEGETQYF
>TRBV19|13|.|.|TRBJ2-7
TGTGCCAGTAGTATTGGAGAAACCTACGAGCAGTACTTC
CASSIGETYEQYF
>TRBV13|11|.|TRBD1|TRBJ2-1
TGTGCCAGCAGCGTTACAGGGGTTTTGGTCTTC
CASSVTGVLVF
>TRBV7-9|17|.|.|TRBJ1-5
TGTGCCAGCAGCTTATGCAGGGAGGCCCTATGCAATCAGCCCCAGCATTTT
CASSLCREALCNQPQHF
>TRBV7-9|12|.|.|TRBJ2-1
TGTGCCAGCAGCTTGAGGGAGGTTGAGCAGTTCTTC
CASSLREVEQFF
>TRBV11-2|13|.|.|TRBJ2-5
TGTGCCAGCAGCTTAGCGGGAGTTGAGACCCAGTACTTC
CASSLAGVETQYF
>TRBV28|13|.|.|TRBJ2-7
TGTGCCAGCAGTTCCTCGACAGTCTACGAGCAGTACTTC
CASSSSTVYEQYF
>TRBV9|16|.|TRBD1|TRBJ2-3
TGTGCCAGCAGCGTAGGCACAGGGGGAAGGACAGATACGCAGTATTTT
CASSVGTGGRTDTQYF
>TRBV10-3|16|.|TRBD2|TRBJ2-5
TGTGCCATCAGAGGCAGTTTAGGACTAGACGAAGAGACCCAGTACTTC
CAIRGSLGLDEETQYF
>TRBV30|13|.|.|TRBJ2-5
TGTGCCTGCCACCGGGAGATCCAAGAGACCCAGTACTTC
CACHREIQETQYF
>TRBV19|13|.|TRBD1|TRBJ1-1
TGTGCCAGTAGTCCGGGACAGGACACTGAAGCTTTCTTT
CASSPGQDTEAFF
>TRBV2|13|.|.|TRBJ1-1
TGTGCCACCAGCGCGGTGGTGAACACTGAAGCTTTCTTT
CATSAVVNTEAFF
>TRBV30|11|.|TRBD1|TRBJ1-1
TGTGCCGGCGGGGACAGCACTGAAGCTTTCTTT
CAGGDSTEAFF
>TRBV19|14|.|TRBD2|TRBJ2-1
TGTGCCAGTAGTATCGCAGCGGGGACGAATGAGCAGTTCTTC
CASSIAAGTNEQFF
>TRBV9|15|once|TRBD2|TRBJ2-1
TGTGCCAGCAGCGGGGGACTAGCGGGGGCGATTGAGCAGTTCTTC
CASSGGLAGAIEQFF
>TRBV27|18|many|.|TRBJ1-5
TGTGCCAGCAGTCCAGGATTCGGAGGGGCCTATAGCAATCAGCCCCAGCATTTT
CASSPGFGGAYSNQPQHF
>TRBV7-2|14|.|.|TRBJ2-5
TGTGCCAGCATCCTGGAGGCTCATCAAGAGACCCAGTACTTC
CASILEAHQETQYF
>TRBV7-9|17|.|TRBD2|TRBJ2-2
TGTGCCAGCAGCTCCCCCGGACTAGCGGGAGTTACCGGGGAGCTGTTTTTT
CASSSPGLAGVTGELFF
>TRBV4-1|16|.|TRBD1|TRBJ1-2
TGCGCCAGCAGCCGAGAACCGGGACAGGGGAACTATGGCTACACCTTC
CASSREPGQGNYGYTF
>TRBV6-6|10|.|.|TRBJ2-7
TGTGCCAGCGGCCAGTCCGAGCAGTACTTC
CASGQSEQYF
>TRBV7-3|14|.|TRBD1|TRBJ1-6
TGTGCCAGCAGCCTGGGGACAGCAAATTCACCCCTCCACTTT
CASSLGTANSPLHF
>TRBV28|12|.|.|TRBJ2-5
TGTGCCAGCGGTACGGGCCAAGAGACCCAGTACTTC
CASGTGQETQYF
>TRBV9|16|.|.|TRBJ2-2
TGTGCCAGCAGCCGGACGGGGAATCCGGACACCGGGGAGCTGTTTTTT
CASSRTGNPDTGELFF
>TRBV19|16|.|.|TRBJ1-5
TGTGCCAGTAGTATCATGAAAGGGGCCCTACTCCAGCCCCAGCATTTT
CASSIMKGALLQPQHF
>TRBV15|15|.|TRBD1|TRBJ2-2
TGTGCCACCAGCAGAGGGCAGGGGGAAGCCGGGGAGCTGTTTTTT
CATSRGQGEAGELFF
>TRBV28|12|.|.|TRBJ1-4
TGTGCCAGCAGTCCCGTCGATGAAAAACTGTTTTTT
CASSPVDEKLFF
>TRBV19|17|.|TRBD1|TRBJ2-6
TGTGCCAGTAGTAGCGGGACAGGGGAGGCTGGGGCCAACGTCCTGACTTTC
CASSSGTGEAGANVLTF
>TRBV7-8|21|.|TRBD2|TRBJ2-1
TGTGCCAGCAGCGATCCTAGGGGAACCTGGAGGCTGGCGGGAGGTGGCAATGAGCAGTTCTTC
CASSDPRGTWRLAGGGNEQFF
>TRBV2|14|once|.|TRBJ2-7
TGTGCCAGCAGCTACCCGGCAGGGATCCACGAGCAGTACTTC
CASSYPAGIHEQYF
>TRBV28|16|.|TRBD2|TRBJ2-1
TGTGCCAGCAGTCCCCTAGGAGCGGGGGGGCTCAATGAGCAGTTCTTC
CASSPLGAGGLNEQFF
>TRBV7-3|14|.|TRBD2|TRBJ2-5
TGTGCCAGCCAACGCGGGGGACGGGGGGAGACCCAGTACTTC
CASQRGGRGETQYF
>TRBV7-3|14|.|TRBD2|TRBJ2-5
TGTGCCAGCAGCCCTAGCGGCAAAAAAGAGACCCAGTACTTC
CASSPSGKKETQYF
>TRBV5-4|16|once|TRBD2|TRBJ2-3
TGTGCCAGCACCCCCGTGGCGGGAGTGAGAACAGATACGCAGTATTTT
CASTPVAGVRTDTQYF
>TRBV5-1|14|.|.|TRBJ1-1
TGCGCCAGCAATGTTCAGGGGACGGACACTGAAGCTTTCTTT
CASNVQGTDTEAFF
>TRBV2|14|.|TRBD2|TRBJ2-1
TGTGCCAGCATAGCGGGAACTTTTTACAATGAGCAGTTCTTC
CASIAGTFYNEQFF
>TRBV28|16|.|.|TRBJ2-6
TGTGCCAGCAGTAACCCCGGGACTGCTGGGGCCAACGTCCTGACTTTC
CASSNPGTAGANVLTF
>TRBV27|14|.|.|TRBJ2-3
TGTGCCAGCACCTCTCTGGGCCAGGGAGATACGCAGTATTTT
CASTSLGQGDTQYF
>TRBV19|12|.|.|TRBJ2-7
TGTGCCAGTAGTATACGCTCGGGCGAGCAGTACTTC
CASSIRSGEQYF
>TRBV19|15|.|.|TRBJ2-7
TGTGCCAGTAGTTCAGGCACAGGGAGCGTCTACGAGCAGTACTTC
CASSSGTGSVYEQYF
>TRBV5-6|16|.|.|TRBJ1-5
TGTGCCAGCAGCTTCTTTCCTACAGGGATGGGACGGCCCCAGCATTTT
CASSFFPTGMGRPQHF